In this sample, the clone carrying this T cell receptor beta chain turned up many times. The data belong to a study of blood T cells in healthy people across ages. Between the trimmed V and J ends, which lost 0 bases and 7 bases, there was a span of 10 bases. CDR1 and CDR2 from the germline V gene are SGDLS and YYNGEE. The CDR3 spans 13 residues. Next came a second PCR, run for about 6 to 11 cycles, which used a sample-barcoded 5' primer along with a J-beta primer mix. Template switching added a 12-random-nucleotide identifier to every cDNA molecule. MiXCR was run by TCRdb on the 5' RACE reads, yielding one entry per CDR3 protein. The sample contains some 790,000 distinct CDR3 sequences, under 30% of which appear only once.

The receptor was derived from a woman over 75 in good health. The specimen sequenced was blood. V and J are TRBV9 and TRBJ2-5, with D possibly being TRBD1 (5 bases). This CDR3 is CASSVGQGGTQYF. DNA for the CDR3: TGTGCCAGCAGCGTAGGGCAGGGTGGGACCCAGTACTTC.